These 14 T cell receptor beta chains share one sample of origin, sequenced in a study of blood T cell repertoires in COVID-19. Only in-frame clones appear in the TCRdb table, and some are missing; sequencing was by immunoSEQ multiplex PCR. In the table there are around 200,000 clones, around 85% of which are singletons. The sequencing input was PBMCs or T cells enriched from blood (not recorded which). These receptors came from a man in his forties or fifties who had recovered from COVID-19.

This chain uses TRBV28 with TRBJ2-5; 8 nucleotides agree with TRBD2. This CDR3 is built from 17 residues. Unmatched junction bases numbered 9, after V lost 2 bases and J lost 1 base. Germline assignment: CDR1 MDHEN and CDR2 SYDVKM. The CDR3 region has the DNA TGTGCCAGCAGTTTAGGCGGCGGGGGGCTAATCCAAGAGACCCAGTACTTC. It translates to CASSLGGGGLIQETQYF.

The chain combines TRBV7-2 with TRBJ1-3; D gene uncertain. V lost 3 bases, J lost 0 bases, and 15 bases lay in between. There are 17 residues in the CDR3. CDR1 and CDR2 (germline): SGHTA, FQGNSA. The CDR3 spells CASSFGMGTSSGNTIYF. DNA for the CDR3: TGTGCCAGCAGCTTTGGTATGGGCACCAGCTCTGGAAACACCATATATTTT.

The V and J genes are TRBV12-5 and TRBJ2-7; 7 bases match TRBD2. Germline trimming cut 6 bases from V and 4 bases from J; bases unmatched to any gene: 12. The CDR3 is made up of 15 amino acids. CDR1 is LGHNT, CDR2 FRNRAP, per germline. The CDR3 DNA is TGTGCTAGTGGCCCCCCGGGGCGGGAGACGTACGAGCAGTACTTC. Residues: CASGPPGRETYEQYF. The full variable domain, rest sourced from reference TRBV12-5 and TRBJ2-7, is DARVTQTPRHKVTEMGQEVTMRCQPILGHNTVFWYRQTMMQGLELLAYFRNRAPLDDSGMPKDRFSAEMPDATLATLKIQPSEPRDSAVYFCASGPPGRETYEQYFGPGTRLTVT.

CDR3: CASSYTDLAGTIYF. The DNA for the CDR3 is TGTGCCAGCAGTTACACGGACCTTGCGGGCACCATATATTTT. The chain recombines TRBV6-2 or TRBV6-3 with TRBJ1-3, with D unclear. The CDR3 length is 14 residues. The V gene's germline CDR1 is MNHEY and CDR2 SVGEGT. With 2 bases removed from V and 9 bases from J, the gap between germline ends came to 14 bases.

This clone was detected once. This chain uses TRBV28 with TRBJ2-1; D may be TRBD2 (5 bases). Looked up from germline, CDR1 is MDHEN and CDR2 is SYDVKM. The CDR3 runs 13 residues. Trimming stripped 8 bases from V and 7 bases from J, with 15 bases between. The CDR3 region is CASWGNTGNEQFF. CDR3 in DNA: TGTGCCAGCTGGGGAAACACGGGGAATGAGCAGTTCTTC. Filled out from reference TRBV28 and TRBJ2-1, the complete variable domain reads DVKVTQSSRYLVKRTGEKVFLECVQDMDHENMFWYRQDPGLGLRLIYFSYDVKMKEKGDIPEGYSVSREKKERFSLILESASTNQTSMYLCASWGNTGNEQFFGPGTRLTVL.

The chain is built from TRBV21-1 and TRBJ1-5; the D call TRBD1 from the table was never checked on the DNA. TRBV21-1 counts as a pseudogene. The CDR3 sequence is 17 residues long. CDR3: CASSKVFQDRGPQPQHF. The CDR3 DNA is TGTGCCAGCAGCAAAGTTTTTCAGGACAGGGGGCCGCAGCCCCAGCATTTT.

V and J are TRBV5-1 and TRBJ2-1; D is ambiguous. V lost 4 bases and J 7 bases, leaving 9 bases between the germline ends. There are 12 residues in the CDR3. Germline V gene data show CDR1 as SGHRS and CDR2 as YFSETQ. The CDR3 sequence: CASSGLGNEQFF. DNA for the CDR3: TGCGCCAGCAGCGGCCTAGGAAATGAGCAGTTCTTC. Complete variable domain (other parts from reference TRBV5-1 and TRBJ2-1): KAGVTQTPRYLIKTRGQQVTLSCSPISGHRSVSWYQQTPGQGLQFLFEYFSETQRNKGNFPGRFSGRQFSNSRSEMNVSTLELGDSALYLCASSGLGNEQFFGPGTRLTVL.

The genes are TRBV23-1 and TRBJ2-7; 9 nucleotides match TRBD1. TRBV23-1 is placed among ORFs of uncertain function. The CDR3 has 16 amino acids. Trimming cost V 6 bases and J 0 bases; bases outside gene matches: 9. Here the CDR3 DNA reads TGCGCCAGCAGCTTCGGGACAGGGAGAGGCTCCTACGAGCAGTACTTC. Encoded protein: CASSFGTGRGSYEQYF.

J is TRBJ2-1 and V is TRBV7-9; the match to TRBD2 covers 11 bases. The trim removed 4 bases at V and 5 bases at J, leaving 4 bases unmatched. Germline-derived CDR1 and CDR2 are SEHNR and FQNEAQ (reference sequence). This CDR3 region has 15 residues. CDR3 sequence: CASSSGLAVHNEQFF. CDR3 in DNA: TGTGCCAGCAGCTCGGGACTAGCGGTTCACAATGAGCAGTTCTTC.

The chain is built from TRBV3-1 (or the pseudogene TRBV3-2) and TRBJ1-1; D unresolved. Between the trimmed V and J ends, which lost 1 base and 1 base, there was a span of 13 bases. Germline loops: CDR1 LGHDT, CDR2 YNNKEL (reference sequence). This CDR3 is built from 16 residues. CDR3 in DNA: TGTGCCAGCAGCCAAGTTAACAGCGGAGAGAACACTGAAGCTTTCTTT. Protein product: CASSQVNSGENTEAFF.

This chain joins TRBV9 and TRBJ1-1; possible D gene TRBD1, 6 bases. CDR1 is SGDLS, CDR2 YYNGEE, per germline. The V end lost 3 bases, the J end lost 1 base, and 13 bases lay between the germline ends. This CDR3 has 15 amino acids. This chain's CDR3 is CASSAGGQPNTEAFF. CDR3 DNA sequence: TGTGCCAGCAGCGCGGGGGGCCAGCCGAACACTGAAGCTTTCTTT.

This sequence joins TRBV7-9 and TRBJ2-5; 7 bases align to TRBD1. The CDR3 length is 14 residues. Germline CDR1 SEHNR, CDR2 FQNEAQ (reference sequence). Germline trimming cut 2 bases from V and 1 base from J; bases unmatched to any gene: 1. CDR3 sequence: CASSLQGVQETQYF. For the CDR3, the DNA is TGTGCCAGCAGCTTACAGGGGGTCCAAGAGACCCAGTACTTC. Based on the CDR3 plus reference TRBV7-9 and TRBJ2-5, the full variable domain is DTGVSQNPRHKITKRGQNVTFRCDPISEHNRLYWYRQTLGQGPEFLTYFQNEAQLEKSRLLSDRFSAERPKGSFSTLEIQRTEQGDSAMYLCASSLQGVQETQYFGPGTRLLVL.

CDR3 residues: CASSFGQQNEQYF. CDR3 DNA sequence: TGTGCCAGCAGCTTCGGACAGCAGAACGAGCAGTACTTC. V is TRBV5-4 and J is TRBJ2-7, with D perhaps matching TRBD1 (6 bases). The germline V gene has CDR1 SGHNT and CDR2 YYREEE (reference sequence). V was pared by 2 bases and J by 5 bases, with 11 bases between. The CDR3 has 13 amino acids.

With regard to this clone: At one end, the junction sequence differs from germline, possibly due to a read error. The gene calls are TRBV2 and TRBJ2-5; 7 bases align to TRBD1. Germline CDR1 is SNHLY and CDR2 is FYNNEI. This CDR3 is 14 amino acids long. This CDR3 is CASSLQGKQGTQYF. CDR3 coding DNA: TGTGCCAGCAGTCTACAGGGGAAGCAAGGGACCCAGTACTTC.